Sequencing of this TCR beta chain was carried out in a study of blood T cells in healthy people across ages. Overall study context: When template switching was applied, about one barcoded beta molecule was captured per two T cells. Study outcomes and limitations: Estimated diversity across one million T cells was deemed an underestimate. Among T cells, TCR beta diversity per million cells dropped roughly linearly as age rose.

Points on this clonotype: Its target is unknown. This clone may be a read error of a much larger clone one base away.

Those donating, healthy Caucasian individuals from Russia, were aged roughly 6 to 100. Trimming left V 2 bases short and J 3 bases short, with 5 bases between. CDR1 is LGHDT and CDR2 is YNNKEL in the germline V gene (reference sequence). The CDR3 contains 12 residues. Together with a sample-barcoded 5' primer, a J-beta primer mix was included in a second PCR lasting roughly 6 to 12 cycles. TCRdb itself ran the 5' RACE reads through MiXCR, one entry per CDR3 protein. The top ten hold around 14% of the sample, which has around 1,100,000 distinct CDR3 sequences, 35% to 40% seen once. The genes are TRBV3-1 and TRBJ2-7; D remains unclear. The TCR comes from a man aged 18 to 30 in good health. The sample was blood. The CDR3 reads CASSQKGYEQYF. CDR3 coding DNA: TGTGCCAGCAGCCAAAAGGGCTACGAGCAGTACTTC.